These 29 T cell receptor beta chains were all obtained from the same sample, sequenced in a study of T cell responses to AZD1222 COVID-19 vaccine. TCRdb keeps only in-frame clones here, not all; method: immunoSEQ multiplex PCR. The sample yields around 140,000 clones, around 93% seen once. The sample was peripheral blood, taken 28 days after the second AZD1222 dose. The receptors here all came from an adult who received the AZD1222 COVID-19 vaccine.

The chain has TRBV6-6 and TRBJ1-5; TRBD1 aligns across 9 bases. The CDR3 has 16 residues. Looked up from germline, CDR1 is MNHNY and CDR2 is SVGAGI (reference sequence). The V and J ends lost 2 bases and 7 bases, in that order; junction bases with no gene match: 9. The CDR3 coding sequence is TGTGCCAGCAGTTACCCTCCGGACAGGGGTTGGCAGCCCCAGCATTTT. Translated: CASSYPPDRGWQPQHF.

V is TRBV27 and J is TRBJ2-3; D is unresolved. The CDR3 is made up of 14 amino acids. The V end was cut by 6 bases, the J end by 4 bases, with 14 bases between. Germline V gene lookup returns CDR1 MNHEY and CDR2 SMNVEV (reference sequence). CDR3 nucleotides: TGTGCCAGCAGGGACCATAAAACGGCAGATACGCAGTATTTT. Translating gives CASRDHKTADTQYF.

The CDR3 bases are TGTGCCAGCAGTGATCCGACTAGCACAGATACGCAGTATTTT. Translation gives CASSDPTSTDTQYF. The chain links TRBV25-1 to TRBJ2-3, with unresolved D. The CDR3 sequence is 14 residues long. Trimming took off 3 bases at V and 0 bases at J, with 7 bases between the two ends. CDR1 and CDR2 (germline): MGHDK, SYGVNS.

V usage is TRBV7-2 and J usage is TRBJ1-1, with D maybe TRBD1 (6 bases). V gave up 5 bases and J gave up 5 bases, with 15 bases separating them. There are 14 residues in the CDR3. The germline gives CDR1 SGHTA, CDR2 FQGNSA. CDR3 DNA sequence: TGTGCCAGCAGCCCAAACAGGGTTGGGACTGAAGCTTTCTTT. Protein: CASSPNRVGTEAFF.

This clone showed up just a few times. This chain joins TRBV5-1 and TRBJ2-3; TRBD1 is a possible D gene (6 bases). The CDR3 runs 13 residues. V lost 1 base, J lost 4 bases, and 7 bases lay in between. The germline V gene encodes CDR1 SGHRS and CDR2 YFSETQ. The CDR3 DNA follows: TGCGCCAGCAGCTTGACAGGGCCAGATACGCAGTATTTT. The encoded protein is CASSLTGPDTQYF.

The chain joins TRBV3-1 (or the pseudogene TRBV3-2) to TRBJ2-7; 10 nucleotides line up with TRBD2. CDR1 LGHDT and CDR2 YNNKEL come from the germline V gene (reference sequence). The CDR3 length is 15 residues. The trim removed 6 bases at V and 0 bases at J, leaving 5 bases unmatched. CDR3 sequence (DNA): TGTGCCAGCAGGGCCACTAGCGGGACCTCCTACGAGCAGTACTTC. The encoded protein is CASRATSGTSYEQYF.

This chain connects TRBV5-1 to TRBJ2-2, with D possibly being TRBD1 (6 bases). Trimming cost V 0 bases and J 7 bases, with 10 bases left between them. Germline V gene sequence: CDR1 SGHRS, CDR2 YFSETQ. This CDR3 has 14 amino acids. CDR3 nucleotides: TGCGCCAGCAGCTTGGCCCAGGGGTTCGGGGAGCTGTTTTTT. As protein: CASSLAQGFGELFF.

The chain carries TRBV6-5 and TRBJ1-6, with D tentatively TRBD1 (5 bases). The ends were cut back, 8 bases at V and 7 bases at J, with 12 bases in the middle. CDR1 and CDR2 from the germline V gene are MNHEY and SVGAGI. The CDR3 loop spans 13 amino acids. CDR3 bases: TGTGCCAGCGGGCCAGGGATGAATTCACCCCTCCACTTT. Amino acid sequence: CASGPGMNSPLHF.

The rearrangement links TRBV6-4 to TRBJ1-5, with a tentative D call TRBD1 (6 bases). The germline CDR1 and CDR2 sequences are MRHNA and SNTAGT. The germline V and J ends were trimmed by 5 bases and 4 bases, with 21 bases remaining between them. The CDR3 is 17 residues long. The CDR3: CASSHAYRVCGNQPQHF. CDR3 nucleotide sequence: TGTGCCAGCAGTCACGCTTACAGGGTATGTGGGAATCAGCCCCAGCATTTT.

The genes are TRBV2 and TRBJ1-4, with 8 bases lining up with TRBD1. V was clipped by 4 bases and J by 2 bases; unmatched bases: 3. The germline CDR1 and CDR2 sequences are SNHLY and FYNNEI. The CDR3 sequence is 15 residues long. CDR3 sequence reads: CASSARQGTNEKLFF. The CDR3 nucleotides are TGTGCCAGCAGTGCCAGACAGGGGACTAATGAAAAACTGTTTTTT.

CDR3 coding DNA: TGTGCCAGCTCACCGGGCGTGTGGACTCCGGGAAACACCATATATTTT. It codes for CASSPGVWTPGNTIYF. The J gene is TRBJ1-3, the V gene TRBV18; D unclear. The CDR3 totals 16 residues. The germline gives CDR1 KGHSH, CDR2 LQKENI. Trimming pared 3 bases from V and 4 bases from J, leaving 16 bases between.

V is TRBV28 and J is TRBJ1-2; TRBD1 agrees at 9 bases. The V gene end was trimmed by 3 bases and the J gene end by 5 bases; junction bases not matched to a gene: 4. This CDR3 region has 14 residues. Germline CDR1 MDHEN, CDR2 SYDVKM. This CDR3 is CASSLGTGIYGYTF. DNA of the CDR3: TGTGCCAGCAGTTTGGGGACAGGGATTTATGGCTACACCTTC.

CDR3 bases: TGTGCCAGCAGTCCCTCCTTTGGAAACACCATATATTTT. Translated: CASSPSFGNTIYF. The chain links TRBV27 to TRBJ1-3, with D hard to call. CDR1 MNHEY and CDR2 SMNVEV come from the germline V gene (reference sequence). The germline V and J ends were trimmed by 5 bases and 3 bases, with 8 bases remaining between them. The CDR3 has 13 amino acids.

V is TRBV30 and J is TRBJ2-2; 11 nucleotides align to TRBD1. The V segment lost 6 bases and the J segment 7 bases; nucleotides outside the gene matches: 7. The CDR3 has 14 amino acids. Germline loops: CDR1 GTSNPN, CDR2 SVGIG (reference sequence). The CDR3 DNA follows: TGTGCCTGCGGACAGGGGGCAATCGGCGGGGAGCTGTTTTTT. This codes for CACGQGAIGGELFF.

J is TRBJ2-7 and V is TRBV9; 13 bases match TRBD2. This CDR3 is 15 amino acids long. Germline values: CDR1 SGDLS, CDR2 YYNGEE. The V and J ends lost 4 bases and 2 bases, in that order; junction bases with no gene match: 3. CDR3 in DNA: TGTGCCAGCAGCCCGGGACTAGCGGGGACCTACGAGCAGTACTTC. This codes for CASSPGLAGTYEQYF.

In this sample, this clone turned up once. The V gene is TRBV28, the J gene TRBJ1-6; D remains ambiguous. The CDR3 contains 16 residues. Trimming took off 5 bases at V and 0 bases at J, with 11 bases between the two ends. Germline loops: CDR1 MDHEN, CDR2 SYDVKM. CDR3 DNA sequence: TGTGCCAGCAGTAAAAGGGCCGCCTCCTATAATTCACCCCTCCACTTT. Its protein product is CASSKRAASYNSPLHF.

The V call is TRBV7-9, the J call TRBJ1-2, with unresolved D. Germline V gene lookup returns CDR1 SEHNR and CDR2 FQNEAQ (reference sequence). The CDR3 extends over 15 amino acids. The V end lost 2 bases, the J end lost 4 bases, and 14 bases lay between the germline ends. CDR3 sequence: CASSLPLDILYGYTF. The CDR3 DNA reads as TGTGCCAGCAGCTTACCTCTAGACATCCTCTATGGCTACACCTTC.

In its sample, this clone was seen once. The chain couples TRBV2 to TRBJ2-1, with TRBD2 identical over 11 bases. In germline, CDR1 is SNHLY, CDR2 FYNNEI. The CDR3 has 16 residues. With 6 bases clipped from V and 8 bases from J, the junction kept 12 bases outside the gene matches. CDR3 protein: CASSIFSGRALDEQFF. CDR3 nucleotides: TGTGCCAGCAGCATCTTTAGCGGGAGGGCCTTGGATGAGCAGTTCTTC. The full variable domain, completed using reference TRBV2 and TRBJ2-1, is EPEVTQTPSHQVTQMGQEVILRCVPISNHLYFYWYRQILGQKVEFLVSFYNNEISEKSEIFDDQFSVERPDGSNFTLKIRSTKLEDSAMYFCASSIFSGRALDEQFFGPGTRLTVL.

This chain links TRBV5-4 with TRBJ2-5, with 8 positions matching TRBD1. The CDR3 contains 14 residues. Trimming removed 6 bases from V and 5 bases from J; junction bases left unmatched: 9. Germline V gives CDR1 SGHNT, CDR2 YYREEE (reference sequence). The CDR3 sequence: CASTPPGGIETQYF. For the CDR3, the DNA is TGTGCCAGCACCCCCCCAGGGGGCATTGAGACCCAGTACTTC.

This clone was detected only once. The chain couples TRBV5-5 to TRBJ1-2; 8 nucleotides line up with TRBD1. The CDR3 contains 15 residues. Germline V gene sequence: CDR1 SGHKS, CDR2 YYEKEE (reference sequence). J was trimmed by 4 bases and V by 4 bases; bases with no gene match: 9. The CDR3 bases are TGTGCCAGCAGCCGCCCCGGACAGGGCGCCTATGGCTACACCTTC. Translating gives CASSRPGQGAYGYTF.

This sequence joins TRBV13 and TRBJ2-1; 7 nucleotides agree with TRBD2. With V trimmed by 2 bases and J by 0 bases, 13 bases remained unmatched. The CDR3 is 19 residues long. Germline loops: CDR1 PRHDT, CDR2 FYEKMQ (reference sequence). In DNA, the CDR3 is TGTGCCAGCAGCTTAAAGGGCGGGAGAAGGGTCAACTCCTACAATGAGCAGTTCTTC. It encodes CASSLKGGRRVNSYNEQFF.

The rearrangement uses TRBV28 and TRBJ2-5; 7 nucleotides line up with TRBD1. The CDR3 runs 13 residues. Trimming removed 9 bases from V and 1 base from J; junction bases left unmatched: 5. The germline V gene encodes CDR1 MDHEN and CDR2 SYDVKM. The CDR3 loop is CASLGQLQETQYF. In DNA form, the CDR3 reads TGTGCCAGTTTGGGACAGCTCCAAGAGACCCAGTACTTC.

This sequence joins TRBV20-1 and TRBJ2-7; 8 nucleotides align to TRBD1. The CDR3 consists of 11 residues. V was pared by 5 bases and J by 6 bases, with 3 bases of the junction left unmatched. From germline, CDR1 is DFQATT and CDR2 SNEGSKA (reference sequence). The CDR3 nucleotides read TGCAGTGCTTCAGGGGGCGGCGAGCAGTACTTC. The encoded protein is CSASGGGEQYF.

The chain joins TRBV5-1 to TRBJ2-1; possible D gene TRBD2, 5 bases. CDR3 length: 16 amino acids. The V end lost 0 bases, the J end lost 4 bases, and 14 bases lay between the germline ends. Per germline, CDR1 SGHRS and CDR2 YFSETQ. Here the CDR3 reads CASSLAAASRYNEQFF. The CDR3 DNA reads TGCGCCAGCAGCTTGGCCGCGGCTAGCAGATACAATGAGCAGTTCTTC.

The chain uses TRBV13 and TRBJ1-5; weak D call: TRBD1 (5 bases). This CDR3 spans 13 amino acids. Germline V gene lookup returns CDR1 PRHDT and CDR2 FYEKMQ (reference sequence). V lost 1 base, J lost 7 bases, and 8 bases lay in between. The CDR3 sequence: CASSLDRNQPQHF. CDR3 coding DNA: TGTGCCAGCAGCTTAGACAGGAACCAGCCCCAGCATTTT.

This clone has a single count. The gene calls are TRBV27 and TRBJ1-1, with TRBD1 matching 7 bases. This CDR3 spans 14 amino acids. V shed 5 bases and J 11 bases; nucleotides not matched to a gene: 14. Germline lookup yields CDR1 MNHEY and CDR2 SMNVEV (reference sequence). The CDR3 DNA reads TGTGCCAGCAGTCCCCCCGACAGGGCATCAGAGGCTTTCTTT. It specifies CASSPPDRASEAFF.

The V gene is TRBV2, the J gene TRBJ2-3; D unresolved. V was pared by 5 bases and J by 3 bases, with 6 bases between. CDR3 length: 12 amino acids. Germline V gene lookup returns CDR1 SNHLY and CDR2 FYNNEI. The CDR3 DNA is TGTGCCAGCAGTTTCATTACAGATACGCAGTATTTT. Its protein is CASSFITDTQYF.

The rearrangement links TRBV7-8 to TRBJ2-6, with D possibly being TRBD2 (6 bases). The CDR3 is 17 residues long. Germline assignment: CDR1 SGHVS and CDR2 FQNEAQ. V was trimmed by 0 bases and J by 0 bases, leaving 9 bases between them. DNA for the CDR3: TGTGCCAGCAGCTTAGCGGGAGGTAGCTCTGGGGCCAACGTCCTGACTTTC. Its protein product is CASSLAGGSSGANVLTF.

The chain employs TRBV7-8 and TRBJ2-7; tentative D call: TRBD1 (5 bases). V shed 7 bases and J shed 6 bases, with 16 bases lying between them. The CDR3 extends over 13 amino acids. CDR1 is SGHVS and CDR2 is FQNEAQ in the germline V gene. Here the CDR3 reads CASIPGLQGEQYF. CDR3 DNA: TGTGCCAGCATTCCGGGTCTTCAGGGCGAGCAGTACTTC.